The subject of this entry is one T cell receptor (beta chain). This record belongs to a study of cytomegalovirus exposure and HLA in healthy donors. PCR amplification relied on 60 Vbeta primers (plus 13 Jbeta primers). Sequencing used immunoSEQ multiplex PCR; TCRdb keeps in-frame clones, though not all of them. This sample has 150,000 to 200,000 clones, with about 80% found just once. The CDR3 spans 12 residues. Germline V gene data show CDR1 as SGHRS and CDR2 as YFSETQ. Trimming removed 4 bases at V and 7 bases at J, with 9 bases between. Specimen: PBMCs. This receptor was identified in a middle-aged woman in good health and CMV-seronegative. The chain joins TRBV5-1 to TRBJ2-1; D gene ambiguous. In DNA form, the CDR3 reads TGCGCCAGCAGCATGAGCGAGAATGAGCAGTTCTTC. This translates into CASSMSENEQFF.